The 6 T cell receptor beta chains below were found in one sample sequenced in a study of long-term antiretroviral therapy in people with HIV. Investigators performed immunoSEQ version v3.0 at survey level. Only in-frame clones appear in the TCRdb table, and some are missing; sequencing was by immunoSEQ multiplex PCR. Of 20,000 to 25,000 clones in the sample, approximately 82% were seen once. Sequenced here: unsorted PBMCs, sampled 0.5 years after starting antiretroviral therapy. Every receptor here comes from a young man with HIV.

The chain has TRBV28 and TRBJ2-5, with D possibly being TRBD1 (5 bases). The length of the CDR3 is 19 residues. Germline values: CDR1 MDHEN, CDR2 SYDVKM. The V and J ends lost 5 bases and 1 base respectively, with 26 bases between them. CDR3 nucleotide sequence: TGTGCCAGCAGTACCCTCAGGGCCCCCTTAGACATAACCCAAGAGACCCAGTACTTC. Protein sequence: CASSTLRAPLDITQETQYF. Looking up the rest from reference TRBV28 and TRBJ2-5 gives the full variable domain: DVKVTQSSRYLVKRTGEKVFLECVQDMDHENMFWYRQDPGLGLRLIYFSYDVKMKEKGDIPEGYSVSREKKERFSLILESASTNQTSMYLCASSTLRAPLDITQETQYFGPGTRLLVL.

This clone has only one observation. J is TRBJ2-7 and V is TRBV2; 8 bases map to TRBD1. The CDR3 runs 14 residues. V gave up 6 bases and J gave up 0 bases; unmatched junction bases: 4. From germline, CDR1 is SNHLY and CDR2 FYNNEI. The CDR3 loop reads CASSGQGPSYEQYF. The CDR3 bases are TGTGCCAGCAGCGGACAGGGACCCTCCTACGAGCAGTACTTC.

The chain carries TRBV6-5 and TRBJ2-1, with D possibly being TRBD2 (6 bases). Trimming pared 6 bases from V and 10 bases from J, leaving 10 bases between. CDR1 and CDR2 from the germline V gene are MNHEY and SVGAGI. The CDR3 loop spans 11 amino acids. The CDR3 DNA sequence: TGTGCCAGCAGGACTAGGGGCGAGCAGTTCTTC. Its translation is CASRTRGEQFF.

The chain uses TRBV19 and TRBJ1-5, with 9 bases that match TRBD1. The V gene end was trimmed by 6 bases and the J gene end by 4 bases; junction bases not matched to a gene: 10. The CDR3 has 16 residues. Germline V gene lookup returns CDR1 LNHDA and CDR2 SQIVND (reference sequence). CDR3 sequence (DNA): TGTGCCAGTAGCCCCCCGGGACAGGGAGATAATCAGCCCCAGCATTTT. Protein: CASSPPGQGDNQPQHF.

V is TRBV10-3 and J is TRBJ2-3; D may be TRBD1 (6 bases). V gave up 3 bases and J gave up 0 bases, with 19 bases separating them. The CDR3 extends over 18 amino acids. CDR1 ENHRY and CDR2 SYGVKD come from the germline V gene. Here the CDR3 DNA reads TGTGCCATCAGTGACCAATTCCCGACAGGCCTGAGCACAGATACGCAGTATTTT. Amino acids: CAISDQFPTGLSTDTQYF.

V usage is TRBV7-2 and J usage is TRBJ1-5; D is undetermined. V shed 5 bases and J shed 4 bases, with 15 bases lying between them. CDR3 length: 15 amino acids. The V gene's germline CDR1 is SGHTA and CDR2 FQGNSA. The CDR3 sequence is CASSGVVAENQPQHF. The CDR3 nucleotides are TGTGCCAGCAGCGGAGTGGTGGCAGAAAATCAGCCCCAGCATTTT.